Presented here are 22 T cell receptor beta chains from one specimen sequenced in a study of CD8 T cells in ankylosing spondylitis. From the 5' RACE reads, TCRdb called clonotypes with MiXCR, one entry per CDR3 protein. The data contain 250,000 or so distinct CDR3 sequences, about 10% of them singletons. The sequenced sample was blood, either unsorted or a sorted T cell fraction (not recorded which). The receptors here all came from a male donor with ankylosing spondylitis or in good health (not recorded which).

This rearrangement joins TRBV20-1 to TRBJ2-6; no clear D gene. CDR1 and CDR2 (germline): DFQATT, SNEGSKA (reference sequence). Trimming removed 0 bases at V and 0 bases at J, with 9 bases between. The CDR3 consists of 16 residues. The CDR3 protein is CSARDPHSSGANVLTF. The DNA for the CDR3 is TGCAGTGCTAGAGATCCACATAGCTCTGGGGCCAACGTCCTGACTTTC.

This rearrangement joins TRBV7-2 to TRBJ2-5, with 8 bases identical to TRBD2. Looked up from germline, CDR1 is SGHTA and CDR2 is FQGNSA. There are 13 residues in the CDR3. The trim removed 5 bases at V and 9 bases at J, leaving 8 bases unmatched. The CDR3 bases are TGTGCCAGCAGCCCGACTAGCGAATGGGCCCAGTACTTC. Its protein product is CASSPTSEWAQYF.

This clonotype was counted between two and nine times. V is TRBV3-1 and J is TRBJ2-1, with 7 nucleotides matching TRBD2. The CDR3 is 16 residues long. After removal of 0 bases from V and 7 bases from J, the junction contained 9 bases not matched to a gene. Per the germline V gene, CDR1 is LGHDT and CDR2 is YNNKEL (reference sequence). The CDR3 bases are TGTGCCAGCAGCCAAGACGTTGGCGGGGGTTGGAATGAGCAGTTCTTC. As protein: CASSQDVGGGWNEQFF.

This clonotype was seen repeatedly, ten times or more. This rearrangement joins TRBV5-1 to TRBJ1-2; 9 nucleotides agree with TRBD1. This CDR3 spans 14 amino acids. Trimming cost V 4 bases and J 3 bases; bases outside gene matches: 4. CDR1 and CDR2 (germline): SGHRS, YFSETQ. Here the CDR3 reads CASSLGQGDYGYTF. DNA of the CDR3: TGCGCCAGCAGCCTGGGACAGGGTGACTATGGCTACACCTTC.

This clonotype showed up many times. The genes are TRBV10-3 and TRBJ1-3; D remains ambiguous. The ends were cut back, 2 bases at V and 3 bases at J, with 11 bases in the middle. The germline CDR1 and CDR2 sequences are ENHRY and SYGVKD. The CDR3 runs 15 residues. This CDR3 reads CAISERPSGGNTIYF. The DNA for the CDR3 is TGTGCCATCAGTGAGAGGCCCTCAGGTGGAAACACCATATATTTT.

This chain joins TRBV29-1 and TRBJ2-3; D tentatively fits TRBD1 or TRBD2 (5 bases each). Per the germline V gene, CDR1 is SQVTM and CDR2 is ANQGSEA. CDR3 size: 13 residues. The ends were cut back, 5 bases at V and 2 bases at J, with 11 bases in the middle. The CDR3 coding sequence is TGCAGCGTTTATGAGGGGACCACAGATACGCAGTATTTT. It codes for CSVYEGTTDTQYF.

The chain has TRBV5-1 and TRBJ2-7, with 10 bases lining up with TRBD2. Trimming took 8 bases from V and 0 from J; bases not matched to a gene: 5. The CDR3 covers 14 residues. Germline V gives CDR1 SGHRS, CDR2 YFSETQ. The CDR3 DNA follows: TGCGCCAGTACTAGCGGGACAGACTCCTACGAGCAGTACTTC. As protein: CASTSGTDSYEQYF.

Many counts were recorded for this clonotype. CDR3 amino acids: CSARDPRSTGDTEAFF. The CDR3 DNA is TGCAGTGCTAGAGATCCACGAAGTACAGGGGACACTGAAGCTTTCTTT. The rearrangement links TRBV20-1 to TRBJ1-1; 7 bases are shared with TRBD1. Germline values: CDR1 DFQATT, CDR2 SNEGSKA (reference sequence). This CDR3 is built from 16 residues. Trimming cost V 0 bases and J 3 bases; bases outside gene matches: 10.

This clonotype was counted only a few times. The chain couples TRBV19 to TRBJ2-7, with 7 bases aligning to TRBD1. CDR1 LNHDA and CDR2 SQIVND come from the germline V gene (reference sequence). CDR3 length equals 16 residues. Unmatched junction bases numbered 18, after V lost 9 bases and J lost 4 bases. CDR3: CASKSTPGTEEYEQYF. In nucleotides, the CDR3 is TGTGCCAGCAAGTCAACCCCCGGGACAGAAGAGTACGAGCAGTACTTC.

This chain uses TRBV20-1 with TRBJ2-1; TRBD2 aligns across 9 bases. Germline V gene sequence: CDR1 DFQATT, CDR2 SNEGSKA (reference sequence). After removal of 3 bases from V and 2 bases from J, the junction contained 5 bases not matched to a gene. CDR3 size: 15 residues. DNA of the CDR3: TGCAGTGCTAGTTCTCTAGCGGGAACCTACAATGAGCAGTTCTTC. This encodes CSASSLAGTYNEQFF.

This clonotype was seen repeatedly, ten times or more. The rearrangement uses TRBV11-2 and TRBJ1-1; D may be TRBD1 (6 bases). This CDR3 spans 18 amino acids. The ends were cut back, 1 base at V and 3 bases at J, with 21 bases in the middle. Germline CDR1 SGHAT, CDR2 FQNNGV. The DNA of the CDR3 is TGTGCCAGCAGCTTAGTTGACATCTTCGGGGGCTTGGACACTGAAGCTTTCTTT. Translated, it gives CASSLVDIFGGLDTEAFF.

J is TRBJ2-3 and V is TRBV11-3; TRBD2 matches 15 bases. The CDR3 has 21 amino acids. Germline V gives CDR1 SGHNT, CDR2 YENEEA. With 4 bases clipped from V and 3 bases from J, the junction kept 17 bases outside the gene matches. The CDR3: CASSSLNWGGTSGRKTDTQYF. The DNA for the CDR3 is TGTGCCAGCAGCTCCCTTAATTGGGGAGGGACTAGCGGGAGGAAAACAGATACGCAGTATTTT.

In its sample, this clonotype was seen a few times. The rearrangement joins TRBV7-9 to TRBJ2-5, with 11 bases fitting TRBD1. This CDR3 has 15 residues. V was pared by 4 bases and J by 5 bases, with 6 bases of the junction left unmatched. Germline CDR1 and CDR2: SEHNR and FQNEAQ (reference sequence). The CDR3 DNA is TGTGCCAGCAGCTCCGGACAGGGGGCTTGGGAGACCCAGTACTTC. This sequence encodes CASSSGQGAWETQYF.

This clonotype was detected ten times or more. The CDR3 reads CASAEVGRADEQFF. The DNA for the CDR3 is TGCGCCAGCGCGGAGGTCGGGAGGGCCGATGAGCAGTTCTTC. The rearrangement uses TRBV10-1 and TRBJ2-1; 8 positions agree with TRBD2. The germline gives CDR1 WNHNN, CDR2 SYGVQD (reference sequence). With 8 bases clipped from V and 8 bases from J, the junction kept 11 bases outside the gene matches. The length of the CDR3 is 14 residues.

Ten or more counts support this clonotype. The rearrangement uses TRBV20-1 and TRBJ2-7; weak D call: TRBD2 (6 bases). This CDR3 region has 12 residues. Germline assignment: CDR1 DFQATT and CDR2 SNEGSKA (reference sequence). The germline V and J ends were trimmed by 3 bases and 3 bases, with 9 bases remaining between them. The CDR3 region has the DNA TGCAGTGCTAGTATGGGACTCTACGAGCAGTACTTC. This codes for CSASMGLYEQYF.

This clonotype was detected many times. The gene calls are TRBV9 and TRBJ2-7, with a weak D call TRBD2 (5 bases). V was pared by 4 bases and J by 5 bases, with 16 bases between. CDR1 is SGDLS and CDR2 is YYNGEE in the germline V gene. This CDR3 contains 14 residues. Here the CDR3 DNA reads TGTGCCAGCAGCCCTCAGACCGGGATAAACGAGCAGTACTTC. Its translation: CASSPQTGINEQYF.

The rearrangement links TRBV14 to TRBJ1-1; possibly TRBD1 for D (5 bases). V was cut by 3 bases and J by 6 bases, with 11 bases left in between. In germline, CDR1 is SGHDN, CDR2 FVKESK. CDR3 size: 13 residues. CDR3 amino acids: CASSQGVIAEAFF. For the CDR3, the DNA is TGTGCCAGCAGCCAGGGGGTAATCGCTGAAGCTTTCTTT.

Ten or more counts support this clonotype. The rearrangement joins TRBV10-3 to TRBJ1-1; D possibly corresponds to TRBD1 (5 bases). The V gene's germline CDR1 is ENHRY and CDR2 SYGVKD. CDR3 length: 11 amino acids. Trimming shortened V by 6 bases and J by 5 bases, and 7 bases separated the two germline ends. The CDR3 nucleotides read TGTGCCATCAGCGGGGGTACTGAAGCTTTCTTT. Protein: CAISGGTEAFF.

Here the CDR3 DNA reads TGCGCCACCACCTTTAGCGGGGGGACTCAAGAGACCCAGTACTTC. This encodes CATTFSGGTQETQYF. The rearrangement joins TRBV5-1 to TRBJ2-5; 10 bases line up with TRBD2. The germline V gene encodes CDR1 SGHRS and CDR2 YFSETQ. This CDR3 region has 15 residues. After removal of 9 bases from V and 2 bases from J, the junction contained 10 bases not matched to a gene.

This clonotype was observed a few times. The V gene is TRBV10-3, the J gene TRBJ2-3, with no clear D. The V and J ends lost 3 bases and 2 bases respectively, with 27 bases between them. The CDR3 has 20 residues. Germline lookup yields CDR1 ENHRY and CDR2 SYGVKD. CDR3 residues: CAISDTLLGRRQANTDTQYF. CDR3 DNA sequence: TGTGCCATCAGTGATACCCTCTTGGGAAGGCGCCAGGCCAACACAGATACGCAGTATTTT.

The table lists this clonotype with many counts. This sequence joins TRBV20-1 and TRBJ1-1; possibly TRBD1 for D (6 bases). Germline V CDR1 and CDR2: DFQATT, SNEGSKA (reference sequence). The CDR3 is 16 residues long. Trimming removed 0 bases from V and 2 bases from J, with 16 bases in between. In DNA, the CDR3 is TGCAGTGCTAGAGATCTCGGAAAGGGGGAAAACACTGAAGCTTTCTTT. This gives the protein CSARDLGKGENTEAFF.

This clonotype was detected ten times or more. Written as DNA, the CDR3 is TGTGCCAGCAGCTTGATGTCGGGGGGGCCCACAGATACGCAGTATTTT. This codes for CASSLMSGGPTDTQYF. V and J are TRBV5-6 and TRBJ2-3; 8 bases match TRBD2. This CDR3 comprises 16 residues. Germline assignment: CDR1 SGHDT and CDR2 YYEEEE. J gave up 2 bases and V 1 base, and 6 bases lay outside the gene matches.